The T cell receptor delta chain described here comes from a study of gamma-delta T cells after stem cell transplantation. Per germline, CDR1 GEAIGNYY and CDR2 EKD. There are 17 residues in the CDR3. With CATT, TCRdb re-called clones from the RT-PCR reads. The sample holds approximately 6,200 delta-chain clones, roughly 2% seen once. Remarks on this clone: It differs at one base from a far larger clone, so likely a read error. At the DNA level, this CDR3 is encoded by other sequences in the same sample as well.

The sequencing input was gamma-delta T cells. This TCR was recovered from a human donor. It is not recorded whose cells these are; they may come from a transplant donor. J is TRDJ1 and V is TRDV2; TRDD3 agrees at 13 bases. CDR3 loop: CACDTVTGGYEADKLIF. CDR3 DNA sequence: TGTGCCTGTGACACCGTCACTGGGGGATACGAAGCCGATAAACTCATTTTT.